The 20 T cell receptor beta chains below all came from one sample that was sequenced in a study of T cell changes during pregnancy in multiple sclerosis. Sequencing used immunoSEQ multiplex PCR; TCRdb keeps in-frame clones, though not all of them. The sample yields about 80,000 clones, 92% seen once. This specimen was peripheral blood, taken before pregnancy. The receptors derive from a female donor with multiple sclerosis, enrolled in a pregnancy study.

CDR3 DNA: TGTGCCAGCAGCCCTGGGGGGGGGTTCAGTGCCTACGAGCAGTACTTC. Translating gives CASSPGGGFSAYEQYF. This chain uses TRBV7-9 with TRBJ2-7, with 7 bases aligning to TRBD2. After removal of 5 bases from V and 2 bases from J, the junction contained 12 bases not matched to a gene. CDR3 size: 16 residues. Germline-derived CDR1 and CDR2 are SEHNR and FQNEAQ (reference sequence).

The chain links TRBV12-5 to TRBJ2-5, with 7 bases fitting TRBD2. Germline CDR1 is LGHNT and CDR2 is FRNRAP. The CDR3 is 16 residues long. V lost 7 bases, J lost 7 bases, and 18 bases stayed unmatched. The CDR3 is CASAQGMAGEGVTQYF. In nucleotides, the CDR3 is TGTGCTAGTGCCCAAGGGATGGCGGGGGAGGGTGTGACCCAGTACTTC.

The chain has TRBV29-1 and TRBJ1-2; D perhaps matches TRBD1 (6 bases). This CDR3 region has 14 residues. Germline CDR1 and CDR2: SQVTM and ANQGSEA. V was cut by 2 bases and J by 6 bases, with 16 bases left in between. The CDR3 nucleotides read TGCAGCGTTGAATCCCAGGGGAGTAGCGATGGCTACACCTTC. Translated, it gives CSVESQGSSDGYTF.

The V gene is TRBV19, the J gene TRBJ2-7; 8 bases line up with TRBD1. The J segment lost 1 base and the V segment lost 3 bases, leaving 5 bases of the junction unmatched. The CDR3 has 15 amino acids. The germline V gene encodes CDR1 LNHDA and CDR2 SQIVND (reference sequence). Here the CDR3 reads CASSIVQGASYEQYF. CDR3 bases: TGTGCCAGTAGTATCGTTCAGGGGGCTTCCTACGAGCAGTACTTC.

CDR3 sequence (DNA): TGTGCCAGCAGTGAAGTCTCTAACTATGGCTACACCTTC. Translated: CASSEVSNYGYTF. V and J are TRBV2 and TRBJ1-2; the D is unclear. Deletions cut 1 base from V and 0 bases from J, with 3 bases between. The CDR3 runs to 13 residues. The germline V gene has CDR1 SNHLY and CDR2 FYNNEI. The whole variable domain, remainder taken from reference TRBV2 and TRBJ1-2, is EPEVTQTPSHQVTQMGQEVILRCVPISNHLYFYWYRQILGQKVEFLVSFYNNEISEKSEIFDDQFSVERPDGSNFTLKIRSTKLEDSAMYFCASSEVSNYGYTFGSGTRLTVV.

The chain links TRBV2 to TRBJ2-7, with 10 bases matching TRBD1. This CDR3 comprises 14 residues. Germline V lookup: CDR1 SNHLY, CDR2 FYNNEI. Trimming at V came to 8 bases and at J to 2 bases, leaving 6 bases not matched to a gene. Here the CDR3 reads CASLGQGSAYEQYF. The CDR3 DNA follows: TGTGCCAGCTTGGGACAGGGGAGCGCCTACGAGCAGTACTTC.

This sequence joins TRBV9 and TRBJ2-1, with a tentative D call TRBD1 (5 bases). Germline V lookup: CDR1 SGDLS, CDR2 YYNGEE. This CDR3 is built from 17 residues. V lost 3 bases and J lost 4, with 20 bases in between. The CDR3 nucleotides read TGTGCCAGCAGCGAAAATGTGGAGACAGTCGAGTACAATGAGCAGTTCTTC. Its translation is CASSENVETVEYNEQFF.

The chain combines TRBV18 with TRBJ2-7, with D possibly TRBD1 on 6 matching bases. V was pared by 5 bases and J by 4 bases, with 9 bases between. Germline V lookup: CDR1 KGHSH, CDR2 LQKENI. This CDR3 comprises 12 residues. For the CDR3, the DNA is TGTGCCAGCTCAGATACAGGGTACGAGCAGTACTTC. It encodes CASSDTGYEQYF.

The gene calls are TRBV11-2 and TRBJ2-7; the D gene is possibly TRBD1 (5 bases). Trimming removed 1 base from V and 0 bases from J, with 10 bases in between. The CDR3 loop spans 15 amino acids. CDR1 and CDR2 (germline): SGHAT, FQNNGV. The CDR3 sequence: CASSLATDPSYEQYF. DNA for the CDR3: TGTGCCAGCAGCTTAGCGACAGATCCCTCCTACGAGCAGTACTTC.

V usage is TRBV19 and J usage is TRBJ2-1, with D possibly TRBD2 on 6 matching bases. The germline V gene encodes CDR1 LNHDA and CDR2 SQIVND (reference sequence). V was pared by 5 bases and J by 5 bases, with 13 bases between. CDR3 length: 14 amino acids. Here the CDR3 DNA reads TGTGCCAGTAGTGGGGACTTCTTCAACAATGAGCAGTTCTTC. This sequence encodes CASSGDFFNNEQFF.

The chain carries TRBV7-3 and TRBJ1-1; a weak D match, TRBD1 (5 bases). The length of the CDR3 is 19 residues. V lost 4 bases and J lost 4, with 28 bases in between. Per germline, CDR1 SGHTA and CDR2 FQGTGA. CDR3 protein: CASSSLLISPDNLGTEAFF. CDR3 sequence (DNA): TGTGCCAGCAGCTCCCTACTTATTTCACCGGACAACTTAGGCACTGAAGCTTTCTTT.

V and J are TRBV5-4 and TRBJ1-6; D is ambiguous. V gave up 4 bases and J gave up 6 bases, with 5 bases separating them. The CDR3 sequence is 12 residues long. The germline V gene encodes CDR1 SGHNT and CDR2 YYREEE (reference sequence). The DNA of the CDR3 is TGTGCCAGCAGCCTTAGTAATTCACCCCTCCACTTT. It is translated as CASSLSNSPLHF.

The CDR3 here is CASSSIEGGLTDTQYF. CDR3 in DNA: TGTGCCAGCAGTTCCATCGAGGGGGGGCTGACAGATACGCAGTATTTT. This chain connects TRBV6-5 to TRBJ2-3, with D possibly TRBD2 on 7 matching bases. V lost 4 bases and J lost 3, with 17 bases in between. There are 16 residues in the CDR3. CDR1 and CDR2 (germline): MNHEY, SVGAGI.

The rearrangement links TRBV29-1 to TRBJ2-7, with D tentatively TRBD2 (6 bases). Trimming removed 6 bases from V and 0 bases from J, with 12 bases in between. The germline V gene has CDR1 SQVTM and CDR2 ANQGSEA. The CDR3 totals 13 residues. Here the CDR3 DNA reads TGCAGCGTGGGGGAGGACTTCTCCTACGAGCAGTACTTC. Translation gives CSVGEDFSYEQYF.

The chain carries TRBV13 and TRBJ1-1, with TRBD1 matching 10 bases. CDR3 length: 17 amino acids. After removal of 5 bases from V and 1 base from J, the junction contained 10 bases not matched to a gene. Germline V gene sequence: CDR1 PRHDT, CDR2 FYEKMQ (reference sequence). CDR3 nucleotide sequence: TGTGCCAGCAGCCGCCGTCCCGGGACAGGGGAGAACACTGAAGCTTTCTTT. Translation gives CASSRRPGTGENTEAFF.

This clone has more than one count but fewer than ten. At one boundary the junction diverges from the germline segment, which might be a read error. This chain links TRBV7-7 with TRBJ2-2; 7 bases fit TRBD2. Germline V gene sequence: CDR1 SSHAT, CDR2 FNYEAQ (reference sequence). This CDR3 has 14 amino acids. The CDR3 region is CASSSGGNTGELFF. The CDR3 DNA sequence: TGTGCTAGCAGCTCGGGGGGGAACACCGGGGAGCTGTTTTTT. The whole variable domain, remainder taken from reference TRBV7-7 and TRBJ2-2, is GAGVSQSPRYKVTKRGQDVTLRCDPISSHATLYWYQQALGQGPEFLTYFNYEAQPDKSGLPSDRFSAERPEGSISTLTIQRTEQRDSAMYRCASSSGGNTGELFFGEGSRLTVL.

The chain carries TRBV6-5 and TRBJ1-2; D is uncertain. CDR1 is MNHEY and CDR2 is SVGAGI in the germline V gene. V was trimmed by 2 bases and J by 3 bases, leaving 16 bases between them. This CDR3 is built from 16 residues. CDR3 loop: CASSYRAGGGDYGYTF. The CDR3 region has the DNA TGTGCCAGCAGTTACCGGGCCGGAGGAGGCGACTATGGCTACACCTTC.

The CDR3 spells CASSSKRLARWGTDTQYF. The DNA of the CDR3 is TGTGCCAGCAGCTCGAAAAGACTAGCCCGGTGGGGCACAGATACGCAGTATTTT. This sequence joins TRBV13 and TRBJ2-3; TRBD2 matches 7 bases. Germline CDR1 and CDR2: PRHDT and FYEKMQ (reference sequence). This CDR3 contains 18 residues. V was pared by 4 bases and J by 1 base, with 14 bases of the junction left unmatched.

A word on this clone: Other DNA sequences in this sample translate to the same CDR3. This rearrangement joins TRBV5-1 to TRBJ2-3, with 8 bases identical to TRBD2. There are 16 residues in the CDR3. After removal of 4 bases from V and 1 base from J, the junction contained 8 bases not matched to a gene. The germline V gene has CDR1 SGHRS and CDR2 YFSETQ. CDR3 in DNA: TGCGCCAGCAGCCAACTCGGGGGGGCTGGCACAGATACGCAGTATTTT. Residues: CASSQLGGAGTDTQYF.

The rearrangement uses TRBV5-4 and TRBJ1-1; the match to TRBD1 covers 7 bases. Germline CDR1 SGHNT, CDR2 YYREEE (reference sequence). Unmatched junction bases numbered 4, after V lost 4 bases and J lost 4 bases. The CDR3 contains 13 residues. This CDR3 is CASSTGQTTEAFF. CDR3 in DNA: TGTGCCAGCAGCACGGGACAGACCACTGAAGCTTTCTTT.